This T cell receptor beta chain was recorded in a study of blood T cell repertoires in COVID-19. The protocol was immunoSEQ multiplex PCR, while the TCRdb copy is restricted to in-frame clones and leaves out a portion. In the table there are roughly 180,000 clones, around 76% of which are singletons. CDR1 is LGHDT, CDR2 YNNKEL, per germline (reference sequence). The length of the CDR3 is 13 residues. V was clipped by 4 bases and J by 5 bases, with 11 bases between them. The clonotype comes from a woman between 45 and 65 years old with active or convalescent COVID-19. The V gene is TRBV3-1 (or the pseudogene TRBV3-2), the J gene TRBJ1-2; a possible D gene is TRBD1 (5 bases). The sample consisted of peripheral blood. In DNA form, the CDR3 reads TGTGCCAGCAGCCGGGACGGGGGATATGGCTACACCTTC. Protein: CASSRDGGYGYTF.